What follows are 10 T cell receptor beta chains derived from one specimen sequenced in a study of T cell responses to AZD1222 COVID-19 vaccine. Sequencing was performed with immunoSEQ multiplex PCR; in TCRdb, only in-frame clones are kept and a portion is missing. The sample shows fewer than 200,000 clones, just over 90% of them seen only once. The source material was peripheral blood, sampled on day 0 of MenACWY control vaccination. These receptors all stem from an adult in good health.

In its sample, this clone was seen once. The V and J genes are TRBV7-3 and TRBJ2-5; 7 nucleotides line up with TRBD2. Germline V gene data show CDR1 as SGHTA and CDR2 as FQGTGA. The CDR3 runs 15 residues. After removal of 2 bases from V and 5 bases from J, the junction contained 8 bases not matched to a gene. The CDR3 DNA follows: TGTGCCAGCAGCTTACCGGGGAGCGGGATGGAGACCCAGTACTTC. Its protein is CASSLPGSGMETQYF.

The V call is TRBV7-2, the J call TRBJ2-2, with D maybe TRBD1 (5 bases). There are 14 residues in the CDR3. Per germline, CDR1 SGHTA and CDR2 FQGNSA. Trimming took off 4 bases at V and 9 bases at J, with 15 bases between the two ends. CDR3 sequence (DNA): TGTGCCAGCAGCTCCAGGGTAGGAATCCGGGAGCTGTTTTTT. Translation: CASSSRVGIRELFF.

The chain carries TRBV7-2 and TRBJ2-7, with 8 nucleotides matching TRBD2. The V gene end was trimmed by 5 bases and the J gene end by 0 bases; junction bases not matched to a gene: 9. Per the germline V gene, CDR1 is SGHTA and CDR2 is FQGNSA. The CDR3 has 16 amino acids. The CDR3 spells CASSNPAGGSSYEQYF. CDR3 DNA sequence: TGTGCCAGCAGCAACCCGGCGGGGGGTTCCTCCTACGAGCAGTACTTC.

This clone showed up just once. This sequence joins TRBV6-1 and TRBJ2-1, with D possibly TRBD2 on 6 matching bases. V dropped 0 bases and J dropped 15 bases, with 18 bases sitting between them. The CDR3 has 14 residues. Per germline, CDR1 MNHNS and CDR2 SASEGT. The CDR3 loop reads CASSEAQVTGSVFF. In DNA, the CDR3 is TGTGCCAGCAGTGAAGCGCAAGTAACCGGGAGTGTGTTCTTC.

This clone was seen a few times. The chain couples TRBV24-1 to TRBJ1-5; D is unresolved. CDR1 and CDR2 from the germline V gene are KGHDR and SFDVKD. This CDR3 spans 12 amino acids. The germline V and J ends were trimmed by 4 bases and 3 bases, with 3 bases remaining between them. CDR3 in DNA: TGTGCCACCAGTGAATCCAATCAGCCCCAGCATTTT. This gives the protein CATSESNQPQHF.

This clone has a single count. V gene TRBV9 combines with J gene TRBJ1-5, with D unclear. Germline assignment: CDR1 SGDLS and CDR2 YYNGEE. This CDR3 spans 14 amino acids. With 0 bases removed from V and 4 bases from J, the gap between germline ends came to 8 bases. CDR3 sequence reads: CASSVGIGNQPQHF. The CDR3 DNA follows: TGTGCCAGCAGCGTAGGTATAGGTAATCAGCCCCAGCATTTT.

In this sample, this clone turned up once. V is TRBV24-1 and J is TRBJ2-3; TRBD1 or TRBD2 may be the D gene (6 bases each). The ends were cut back, 4 bases at V and 1 base at J, with 14 bases in the middle. The CDR3 is 16 residues long. Germline V gene data show CDR1 as KGHDR and CDR2 as SFDVKD. CDR3 sequence (DNA): TGTGCCACCAGTGACCTTAGGGGGGCTGGCACAGATACGCAGTATTTT. It is translated as CATSDLRGAGTDTQYF.

This chain uses TRBV7-7 with TRBJ2-1, with TRBD1 identical over 8 bases. The germline V gene encodes CDR1 SSHAT and CDR2 FNYEAQ (reference sequence). The CDR3 covers 15 residues. With 1 base clipped from V and 4 bases from J, the junction kept 3 bases outside the gene matches. The CDR3 coding sequence is TGTGCCAGCAGCTTAGGGGGGGACAGGTACAATGAGCAGTTCTTC. Encoded protein: CASSLGGDRYNEQFF. Full variable domain (remainder filled in from reference TRBV7-7 and TRBJ2-1): GAGVSQSPRYKVTKRGQDVTLRCDPISSHATLYWYQQALGQGPEFLTYFNYEAQPDKSGLPSDRFSAERPEGSISTLTIQRTEQRDSAMYRCASSLGGDRYNEQFFGPGTRLTVL.

The J gene is TRBJ1-5, the V gene TRBV18; D gene ambiguous. V dropped 6 bases and J dropped 3 bases, with 9 bases sitting between them. Germline V lookup: CDR1 KGHSH, CDR2 LQKENI. The CDR3 is made up of 13 amino acids. Here the CDR3 DNA reads TGTGCCAGCTCCTCGGACCTCAATCAGCCCCAGCATTTT. The encoded protein is CASSSDLNQPQHF.

V is TRBV4-2 and J is TRBJ2-1; 8 nucleotides agree with TRBD2. With V trimmed by 4 bases and J by 8 bases, 7 bases remained unmatched. The CDR3 covers 14 residues. Germline-derived CDR1 and CDR2 are LGHNA and YNFKEQ. The CDR3 nucleotides are TGTGCCAGCAGCCCGGGGGGGCCTAGGGATGAGCAGTTCTTC. Translation: CASSPGGPRDEQFF.